This T cell receptor beta chain was identified during a study of T cell clonality in common variable immunodeficiency. General study findings and limits: Compared with healthy controls, CVID subjects showed increased TCRbeta clonality, mostly in about a third.

Measured with immunoSEQ multiplex PCR; TCRdb has only the in-frame clones, and not every one. The data list 40,000 to 50,000 clones, none observed once; about 9.4% falls to the top ten. This clone has ten or more counts. Its specificity is not known. The read ends 3 residues early relative to the CDR3; the germline J gene fills the gap. CDR1 is SGDLS and CDR2 is YYNGEE in the germline V gene. This CDR3 contains 17 residues. Trimming removed 1 base at V and 2 bases at J, with 19 bases between. Blood samples were heparinized, about 5 to 9 ml per donor. The receptor was isolated from a person aged 18 to 75 in good health. Material for sequencing was peripheral blood mononuclear cells. The chain employs TRBV9 and TRBJ2-7; D may match TRBD1 or TRBD2 (6 bases each). The sequenced part of the CDR3 DNA is TGTGCCAGCAGCGTATACCCCACCACGCGGGACACCTACGAG. Translating it yields CASSVYPTTRDTYE. The CDR3, in full, reads CASSVYPTTRDTYEQYF.